This section outlines one T cell receptor (beta chain) sequence together with its context. Produced via immunoSEQ multiplex PCR; TCRdb's table is partial and in-frame only. The sample includes 190,000 or so clones, about nine tenths seen only once; the top ten take 1.2%. The data were taken from a study of blood T cell repertoires in COVID-19. Turning to the study itself: Samples representing acute and convalescent COVID-19 were sourced from the United States, Italy and Spain.

Study members were between roughly 18 and 100 years old and lived in fewer than 30 US regions. Cohort placement rested on clinical history that participants reported themselves. This TCR was sampled from a man younger than 45 who had recovered from COVID-19. The specimen sequenced was PBMCs or T cells enriched from blood (not recorded which).

CDR3 nucleotides: TGTGCCAGTAGCCCCGGGACTAACTATGGCTACACCTTC. Its translation is CASSPGTNYGYTF. This chain links TRBV19 with TRBJ1-2, with no clear D. Trimming stripped 6 bases from V and 0 bases from J, with 8 bases between. CDR1 is LNHDA and CDR2 is SQIVND in the germline V gene (reference sequence). The CDR3 sequence is 13 residues long.